The clone carrying this T cell receptor (beta chain) has more than one count but fewer than ten. Its antigen is unidentified. Assay used: immunoSEQ multiplex PCR; TCRdb lists only in-frame clones, some missing. The data contain tens of thousands of clones, roughly 54% of them singletons. These data belong to a study of cytotoxic CD8 clonotypes in ibrutinib-treated CLL. Whole-study findings and limits: Rare overall, public clonotypes shrank or held steady under therapy.

The material sequenced was PBMCs, taken at disease progression, from a patient treated with ibrutinib. This receptor was obtained from a human donor with chronic lymphocytic leukemia.

The CDR3 DNA follows: TGTGCCAGCAGCAGAAGTGTCTCTGGGGCCAACGTCCTGACTTTC. Encoded protein: CASSRSVSGANVLTF. This rearrangement joins TRBV11-2 to TRBJ2-6; no reliable D call. V shed 5 bases and J shed 0 bases, with 8 bases lying between them. The CDR3 sequence is 15 residues long. Germline V gene data show CDR1 as SGHAT and CDR2 as FQNNGV.